This TCR beta chain was sequenced in a study of CD8 T cells in Susac syndrome. RNA amounts of roughly 0.45 to 1 ug underwent reverse transcription with random hexamers. TCRdb re-derived calls from the immunoSEQ multiplex PCR reads in MiXCR, one entry per CDR3 protein. Among approximately 74,000 distinct CDR3 sequences, roughly 94% were seen once, and the ten largest hold about 0.99%. The sample comprised CD8+ T cells from PBMCs. The source is a human donor with Susac syndrome.

The CDR3 sequence is CASSPGQIYEQYF. CDR3 bases: TGTGCCAGCAGCCCTGGCCAGATCTACGAGCAGTACTTC. The rearrangement joins TRBV27 to TRBJ2-7; D is unclear. Germline assignment: CDR1 MNHEY and CDR2 SMNVEV (reference sequence). The CDR3 runs 13 residues. V was cut by 6 bases and J by 3 bases, with 12 bases left in between.